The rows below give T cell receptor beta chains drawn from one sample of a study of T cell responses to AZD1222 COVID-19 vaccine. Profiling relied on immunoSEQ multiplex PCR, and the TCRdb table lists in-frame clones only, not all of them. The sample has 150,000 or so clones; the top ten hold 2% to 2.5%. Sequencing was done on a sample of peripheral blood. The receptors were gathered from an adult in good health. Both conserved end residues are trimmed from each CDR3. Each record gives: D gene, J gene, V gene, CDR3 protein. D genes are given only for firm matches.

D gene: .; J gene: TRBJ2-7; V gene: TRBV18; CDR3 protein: ASSLSQGIEQY
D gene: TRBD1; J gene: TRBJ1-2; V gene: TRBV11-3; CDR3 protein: ASKADRSDYGYT
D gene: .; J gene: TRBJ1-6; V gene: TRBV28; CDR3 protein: ASSFRSRAGPDH
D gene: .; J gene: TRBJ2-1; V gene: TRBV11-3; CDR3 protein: ASSSPDPSSYNEQF
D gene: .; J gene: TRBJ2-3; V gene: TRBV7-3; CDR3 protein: ASSDSRGLGTQY
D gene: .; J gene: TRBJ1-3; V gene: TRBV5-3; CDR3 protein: ARSSYRAFCSGNTIY
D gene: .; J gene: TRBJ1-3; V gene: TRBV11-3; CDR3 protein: ASSSSTSSSGNTIY
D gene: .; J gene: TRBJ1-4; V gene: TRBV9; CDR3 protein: ASSVDPGGLGEKLF
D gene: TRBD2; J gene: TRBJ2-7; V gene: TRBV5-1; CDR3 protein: ASSASGGVDEQY
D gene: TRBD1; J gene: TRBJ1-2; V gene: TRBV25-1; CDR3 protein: ASSMGGQGGINYGYT
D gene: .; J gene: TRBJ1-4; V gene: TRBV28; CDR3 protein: ASSLDNEKLF
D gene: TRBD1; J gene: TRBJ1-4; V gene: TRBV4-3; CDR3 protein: ASSQELTGLLGKLF
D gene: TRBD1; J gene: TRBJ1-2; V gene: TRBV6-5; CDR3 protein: ASSTGQGLAYGYT
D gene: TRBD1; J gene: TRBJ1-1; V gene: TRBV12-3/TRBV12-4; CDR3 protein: ASSQGQGVGAF
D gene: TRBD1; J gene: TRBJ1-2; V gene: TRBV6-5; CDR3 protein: ATRGTDVYGYT
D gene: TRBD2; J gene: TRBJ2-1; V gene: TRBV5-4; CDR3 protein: ASSRAGGRYISSYNEQF
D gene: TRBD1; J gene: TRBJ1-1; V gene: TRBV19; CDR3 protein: ASSSDRDRVGTEAF
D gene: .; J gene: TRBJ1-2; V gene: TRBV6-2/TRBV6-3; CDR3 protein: ASSADTTRGYT
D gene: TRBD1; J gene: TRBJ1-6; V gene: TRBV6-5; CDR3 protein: ASSRQGKSPSPLH
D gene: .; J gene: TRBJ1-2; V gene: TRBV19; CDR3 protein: ASSRGDSRGYGYT
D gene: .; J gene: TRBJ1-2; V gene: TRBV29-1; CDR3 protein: SVDHNPAYRMTNYGYT
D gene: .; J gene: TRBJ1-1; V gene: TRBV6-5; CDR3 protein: ASSYGLEVLDTEAF
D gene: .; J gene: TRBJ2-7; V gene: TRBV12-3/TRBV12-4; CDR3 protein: ASSPTYSYEQY
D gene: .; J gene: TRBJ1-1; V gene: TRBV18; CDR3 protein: ASSPRQTEAF
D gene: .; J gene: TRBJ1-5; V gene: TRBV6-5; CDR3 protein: ASSPAGGINQPQH
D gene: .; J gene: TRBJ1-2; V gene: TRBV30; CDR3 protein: AWSKGGNYGYT
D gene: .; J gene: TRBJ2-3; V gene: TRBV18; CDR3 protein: ASSPRGVVSTDTQY
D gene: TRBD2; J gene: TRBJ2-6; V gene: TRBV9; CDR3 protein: ASSPSSGGAAGANVLT
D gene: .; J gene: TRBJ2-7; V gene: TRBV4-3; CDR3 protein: ASSWASSPYEQY
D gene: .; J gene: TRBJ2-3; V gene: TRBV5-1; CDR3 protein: ASSLGTSTDTQY
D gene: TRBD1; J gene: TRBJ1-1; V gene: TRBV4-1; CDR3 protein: ASSQVRQGTEAF
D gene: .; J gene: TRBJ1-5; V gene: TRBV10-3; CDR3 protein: AISTGMFDQPQH
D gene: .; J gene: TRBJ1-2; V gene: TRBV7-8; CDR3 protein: ASSYPGGYGYT
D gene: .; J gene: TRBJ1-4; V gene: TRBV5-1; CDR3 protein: ASSLRPATNEKLF
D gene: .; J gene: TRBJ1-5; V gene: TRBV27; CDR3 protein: ASSFGIRNQPQH
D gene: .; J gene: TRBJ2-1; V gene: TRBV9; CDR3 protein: ASSVGVGVTYNEQF
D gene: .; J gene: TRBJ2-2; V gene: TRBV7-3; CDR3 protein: ASSPGSGTGELF
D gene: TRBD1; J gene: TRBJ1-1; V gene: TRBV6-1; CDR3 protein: ASSVPRTGGGLDTEAF
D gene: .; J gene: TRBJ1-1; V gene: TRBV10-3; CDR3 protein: AIRQGFGVREPSTKNTEAF
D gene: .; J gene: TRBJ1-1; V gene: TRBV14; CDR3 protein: ASSPLGGGNTEAF
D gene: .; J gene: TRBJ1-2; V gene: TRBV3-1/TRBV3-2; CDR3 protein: ASSQDSIVNGYT
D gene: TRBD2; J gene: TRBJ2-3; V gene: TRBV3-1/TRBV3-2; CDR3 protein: ASSRILAGGAVGTDTQY